This TCR beta chain was documented in a study of blood T cells in healthy people across ages. From germline, CDR1 is MNHEY and CDR2 SMNVEV (reference sequence). With 7 bases removed from V and 4 bases from J, the gap between germline ends came to 13 bases. The CDR3 spans 13 residues. PCR was performed a second time for 7 to 11 cycles using a sample-barcoded 5' primer and a J-beta primer mix. TCRdb independently ran MiXCR on the 5' RACE reads; one entry per CDR3 protein. The sample consists of roughly 930,000 distinct CDR3 sequences, around 48% of them appearing once. The chain links TRBV27 to TRBJ2-5; D may be TRBD2 (6 bases). Sequenced: blood. The sequence derives from a man aged 25-40 years in good health. CDR3 region: CASKNGGGETQYF. CDR3 in DNA: TGTGCCAGCAAAAACGGGGGAGGAGAGACCCAGTACTTC.